Listed here is a single TCR beta chain. Antigen: not known. This record comes from a study of cytomegalovirus exposure and HLA in healthy donors. PCR used 60 Vbeta primers and 13 Jbeta primers. Produced via immunoSEQ multiplex PCR; TCRdb's table is partial and in-frame only. The repertoire holds 120,000 or so clones, roughly 80% seen once, with roughly 4% in the top ten. Germline trimming cut 1 base from V and 5 bases from J; bases unmatched to any gene: 11. This CDR3 has 18 amino acids. Per germline, CDR1 SGHTA and CDR2 FQGNSA. Study-wide findings and caveats: Later analysis associated a missense DCLRE1C variant with TCR beta V- and J-gene trimming. Association of 16,951 TCR beta sequences with HLA alleles was found at 0.05 false discovery rate in a later analysis. In an earlier analysis, productive rearrangement rates for most beta V segments clustered near 87% or 30%.

Sequences were obtained from PBMCs. This sequence was found in a man aged 18-30 years in good health and CMV-seropositive. The genes are TRBV7-2 and TRBJ2-5; 12 nucleotides align to TRBD2. The CDR3: CASSLGLSGLAGMETQYF. The CDR3 DNA sequence: TGTGCCAGCAGCTTAGGGCTTAGCGGACTAGCGGGAATGGAGACCCAGTACTTC.